The clone carrying this TCR beta chain was counted a few times. Molecular barcoding with unique molecular identifiers was used for the TCRbeta library. TCRdb used MiXCR to reprocess the PCR reads, holding one entry per CDR3 protein. The data show approximately 79,000 distinct CDR3 sequences, 15% to 20% seen once. This entry is derived from a study of T-cell reconstitution after alpha-beta-depleted transplantation in children. The CDR3 loop spans 10 amino acids. From germline, CDR1 is MDHEN and CDR2 SYDVKM. Trimming shortened V by 11 bases and J by 3 bases, and 5 bases separated the two germline ends. The sample in question was PBMCs, mostly from graft donor cells, obtained 360 days after TCRalphabeta/CD19-depleted stem cell transplant. This TCR came from a male patient between 2 and 10 years old who had a stem cell transplant for acute lymphoblastic leukemia, so the T cells may come from the graft donor. This chain uses TRBV28 with TRBJ1-3; no definite D call. The CDR3 is CAARGNTIYF. The CDR3 DNA reads TGTGCCGCCCGTGGAAACACCATATATTTT.